The T cell receptor beta chain described here comes from a study of preoperative IRX-2 immunotherapy in early breast cancer. The CDR3 consists of 14 residues. V was pared by 0 bases and J by 3 bases, with 8 bases between. Germline CDR1 reads SGHRS; CDR2 reads YFSETQ. The treatment was: preoperative locoregional IRX-2 cytokine immunotherapy. Preoperative locoregional IRX-2 cytokine immunotherapy was tested in the phase Ib source study. The data were produced by immunoSEQ multiplex PCR, yet TCRdb's version contains in-frame clones alone and is incomplete. The sample records about 11,000 clones, 80% being singletons.

The V gene is TRBV5-1, the J gene TRBJ2-3; D not certain. This sequence originates from a human donor with breast cancer. The sample consisted of lymph node tissue, taken before IRX-2 immunotherapy. CDR3 in DNA: TGCGCCAGCAGCTTGGAAAAGGTGACAGATACGCAGTATTTT. Its protein is CASSLEKVTDTQYF.